This T cell receptor beta chain came from a study of blood T cells in healthy people across ages. Across the study: Through template switching, about one barcoded beta molecule was captured per two T cells, as measured in model experiments.

This clonotype was counted at least ten times. The antigen is not known. Trimming removed 2 bases at V and 0 bases at J, with 7 bases between. CDR1 is KGHSH and CDR2 is LQKENI in the germline V gene. The CDR3 has 14 amino acids. Drawn from each donor were 9 to 10 milliliters of peripheral blood. Isolation of PBMCs gave at least 7 million cells per sample. With a J-beta primer mix and a sample-barcoded 5' primer, a second PCR ran roughly 7 to 11 cycles. TCRdb reprocessed the 5' RACE reads via MiXCR and lists one record per CDR3 protein. Of around 850,000 distinct CDR3 sequences in the sample, around 36% were seen once. Whole-study results and caveats: Across the age range, TCR beta diversity per million T cells fell in a roughly linear way.

The sample was blood. The TCR was taken from a man aged 18 to 30 in good health. This chain links TRBV18 with TRBJ2-5, with no clear D. The CDR3 DNA reads TGTGCCAGCTCACCAGGCGGCAACCAAGAGACCCAGTACTTC. Encoded protein: CASSPGGNQETQYF.